This T cell receptor (beta chain) was sequenced during a study of CDR3 diversity in severe acne. This CDR3 has 15 amino acids. Germline V gene lookup returns CDR1 SGHRS and CDR2 YFSETQ. V gave up 3 bases and J gave up 0 bases, with 9 bases separating them. A single record per CDR3 protein comes from TCRdb applying MiXCR to the PCR reads. Of approximately 84,000 distinct CDR3 sequences in the sample, 45% to 60% were seen once. The TCR originated in a male donor in good health, without acne. Sequencing was carried out using blood. V and J are TRBV5-1 and TRBJ2-2; no clear D gene. CDR3 protein: CASSSRTANTGELFF. The CDR3 bases are TGCGCCAGCAGCTCCCGGACGGCGAACACCGGGGAGCTGTTTTTT.